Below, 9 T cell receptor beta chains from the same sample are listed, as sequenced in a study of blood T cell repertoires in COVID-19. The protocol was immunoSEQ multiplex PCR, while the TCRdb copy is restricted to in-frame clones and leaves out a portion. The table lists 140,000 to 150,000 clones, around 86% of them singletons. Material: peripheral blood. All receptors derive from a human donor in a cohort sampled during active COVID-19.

CDR3 in DNA: TGCGCCAGCAGCTTAAACAGGGAATCTGGGGCCAACGTCCTGACTTTC. It specifies CASSLNRESGANVLTF. The chain links TRBV5-1 to TRBJ2-6, with TRBD1 as a possible D gene (6 bases). Deletions cut 2 bases from V and 1 base from J, with 10 bases between. Per germline, CDR1 SGHRS and CDR2 YFSETQ. This CDR3 has 16 amino acids.

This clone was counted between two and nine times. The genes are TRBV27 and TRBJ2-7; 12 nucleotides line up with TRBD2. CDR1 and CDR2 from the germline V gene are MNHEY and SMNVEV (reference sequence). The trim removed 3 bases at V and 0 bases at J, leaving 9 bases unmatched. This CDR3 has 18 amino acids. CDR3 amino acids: CASSFRLAGVPNSYEQYF. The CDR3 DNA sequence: TGTGCCAGCAGTTTCAGACTAGCGGGAGTGCCCAACTCCTACGAGCAGTACTTC.

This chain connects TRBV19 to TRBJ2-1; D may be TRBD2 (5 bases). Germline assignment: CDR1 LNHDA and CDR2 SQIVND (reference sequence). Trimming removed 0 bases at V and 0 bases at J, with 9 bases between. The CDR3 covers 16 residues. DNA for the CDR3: TGTGCCAGTAGTATAGACTCGGGGAGCTCCTACAATGAGCAGTTCTTC. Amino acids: CASSIDSGSSYNEQFF. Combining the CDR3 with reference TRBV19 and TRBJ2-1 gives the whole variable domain DGGITQSPKYLFRKEGQNVTLSCEQNLNHDAMYWYRQDPGQGLRLIYYSQIVNDFQKGDIAEGYSVSREKKESFPLTVTSAQKNPTAFYLCASSIDSGSSYNEQFFGPGTRLTVL.

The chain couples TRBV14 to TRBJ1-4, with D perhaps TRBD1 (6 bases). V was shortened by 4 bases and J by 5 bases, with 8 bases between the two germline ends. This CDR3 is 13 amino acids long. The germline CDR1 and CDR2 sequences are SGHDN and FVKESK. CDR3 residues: CASSRDRNEKLFF. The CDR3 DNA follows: TGTGCCAGCAGCCGCGACAGGAATGAAAAACTGTTTTTT.

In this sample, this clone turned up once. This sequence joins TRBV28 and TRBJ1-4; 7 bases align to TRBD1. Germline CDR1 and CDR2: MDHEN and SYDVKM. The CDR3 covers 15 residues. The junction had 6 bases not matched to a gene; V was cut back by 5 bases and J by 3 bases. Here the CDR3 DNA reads TGTGCCAGCAGTGGACAGGATAGGTCTAATGAAAAACTGTTTTTT. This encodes CASSGQDRSNEKLFF.

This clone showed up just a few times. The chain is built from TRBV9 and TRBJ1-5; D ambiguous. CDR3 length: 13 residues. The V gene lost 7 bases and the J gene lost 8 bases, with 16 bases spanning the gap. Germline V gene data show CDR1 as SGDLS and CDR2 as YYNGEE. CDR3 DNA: TGTGCCAGCGGAGGCGGGCTCGGGGAGCCCCAGCATTTT. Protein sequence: CASGGGLGEPQHF.

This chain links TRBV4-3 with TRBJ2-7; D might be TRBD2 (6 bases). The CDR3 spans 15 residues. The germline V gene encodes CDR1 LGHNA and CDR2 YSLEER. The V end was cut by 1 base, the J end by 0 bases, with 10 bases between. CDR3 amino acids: CASSQAGTSSYEQYF. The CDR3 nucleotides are TGCGCCAGCAGCCAAGCAGGGACTTCCTCCTACGAGCAGTACTTC.

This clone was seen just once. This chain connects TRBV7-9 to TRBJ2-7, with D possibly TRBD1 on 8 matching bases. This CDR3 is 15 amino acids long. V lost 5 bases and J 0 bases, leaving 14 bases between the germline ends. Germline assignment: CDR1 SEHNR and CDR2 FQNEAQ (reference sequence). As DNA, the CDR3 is TGTGCCAGCAGCGACAGGGGCGGGGGCTCCTACGAGCAGTACTTC. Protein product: CASSDRGGGSYEQYF.

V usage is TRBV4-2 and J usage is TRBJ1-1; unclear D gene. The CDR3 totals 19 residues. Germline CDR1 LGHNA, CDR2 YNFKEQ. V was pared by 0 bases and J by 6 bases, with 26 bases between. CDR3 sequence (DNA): TGTGCCAGCAGCCAAGATTCTGAGAAAGGAGGACGGCACCGTCCTGAAGCTTTCTTT. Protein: CASSQDSEKGGRHRPEAFF.